This TCR beta chain was documented in a study of shared clonotypes between healthy human individuals. General observations from the study: The sampled material consisted only of blood, and tissue repertoires are likely to differ. An expected dependence of interdonor clonotype sharing on sequencing depth was noted.

Running of the assay took place at deep level. Method: immunoSEQ multiplex PCR; TCRdb's copy keeps in-frame clones and lacks some. Counted here are 530,000 or so clones, about three quarters occurring once; the ten biggest clones make up 9.5% to 15%. Adult Caucasians living in Nashville, Tennessee made up all of the donors. The V gene lost 1 base and the J gene lost 3 bases, with 4 bases spanning the gap. This CDR3 is 12 amino acids long. The V gene's germline CDR1 is SGHTA and CDR2 FQGNSA. This clone was seen just once. Its antigen is unidentified. Other DNA sequences in the sample encode the same CDR3.

This TCR derives from a woman in her 40s in good health. Some clones in this sample may be carry-over from other donors' samples. The J gene is TRBJ2-7, the V gene TRBV7-2; D gene ambiguous. Sequencing input: PBMCs. CDR3 loop: CASSLVGYEQYF. The DNA for the CDR3 is TGTGCCAGCAGCTTAGTGGGCTACGAGCAGTACTTC.